Listed here are 22 T cell receptor beta chains from one sample, sequenced in a study of shared clonotypes between healthy human individuals (dated by TCRdb to the early 2020s). Library method: the immunoSEQ multiplex PCR assay. TCRdb carries this immuneACCESS record with in-frame sequences only. Its versions omit some clonotypes, under half of them owing to an unresolved V gene in the studies checked, with the rest unexplained. The sample profile shows about 1.4 million clones; roughly 96% of them were found once. The top ten hold 1% to 1.5% of the sample. The sample was naive CD4+ T cells sorted from blood. In the paper's terms, the cell subset or site label means: CD45RA+ positively selected. These receptors were taken from a man aged 25 to 40 in good health.

The rearrangement uses TRBV7-9 and TRBJ2-1; 8 bases line up with TRBD2. Looked up from germline, CDR1 is SEHNR and CDR2 is FQNEAQ (reference sequence). This CDR3 contains 16 residues. Trimming at V came to 5 bases and at J to 6 bases, leaving 12 bases not matched to a gene. DNA of the CDR3: TGTGCCAGCAGCGGTCCGGGGACTAGTGGTGTCAATGAGCAGTTCTTC. Its translation is CASSGPGTSGVNEQFF. Full variable domain (rest looked up from reference TRBV7-9 and TRBJ2-1): DTGVSQNPRHKITKRGQNVTFRCDPISEHNRLYWYRQTLGQGPEFLTYFQNEAQLEKSRLLSDRFSAERPKGSFSTLEIQRTEQGDSAMYLCASSGPGTSGVNEQFFGPGTRLTVL.

This clone was recorded once. The chain is built from TRBV18 and TRBJ2-5; D possibly matches TRBD1 or TRBD2 (5 bases each). Germline V gene data show CDR1 as KGHSH and CDR2 as LQKENI. Trimming removed 2 bases at V and 5 bases at J, with 12 bases between. The CDR3 consists of 14 residues. In DNA form, the CDR3 reads TGTGCCAGCTCACCAGAGGGGTTGCGGGAGACCCAGTACTTC. It is translated as CASSPEGLRETQYF.

This chain uses TRBV5-4 with TRBJ2-5; 8 bases are shared with TRBD1. Losses at the gene ends were 4 bases for V and 2 bases for J; bases not matched to a gene: 13. This CDR3 spans 17 amino acids. Germline CDR1 SGHNT, CDR2 YYREEE (reference sequence). CDR3 residues: CASSPGTGVEGQETQYF. In nucleotides, the CDR3 is TGTGCCAGCAGCCCCGGGACAGGAGTGGAGGGTCAAGAGACCCAGTACTTC.

This chain uses TRBV6-5 with TRBJ2-5, with 8 bases matching TRBD1. From germline, CDR1 is MNHEY and CDR2 SVGAGI. The CDR3 has 14 amino acids. Trimming at V came to 2 bases and at J to 2 bases, leaving 1 base not matched to a gene. The CDR3 here is CASSYTGGQETQYF. The CDR3 coding sequence is TGTGCCAGCAGTTACACAGGGGGGCAAGAGACCCAGTACTTC.

For this clone: Within the sample, other DNA sequences also encode this same CDR3. This chain connects TRBV5-1 to TRBJ2-3; D remains ambiguous. CDR3 length: 14 amino acids. Germline-derived CDR1 and CDR2 are SGHRS and YFSETQ. V shed 0 bases and J shed 0 bases, with 5 bases lying between them. The CDR3 coding sequence is TGCGCCAGCAGCTTGGACTCTAGCACAGATACGCAGTATTTT. Translating gives CASSLDSSTDTQYF.

V is TRBV30 and J is TRBJ2-3; 10 positions match TRBD2. After removal of 3 bases from V and 1 base from J, the junction contained 4 bases not matched to a gene. Germline assignment: CDR1 GTSNPN and CDR2 SVGIG (reference sequence). This CDR3 has 15 residues. The CDR3 loop reads CAWSLAGVGTDTQYF. In nucleotides, the CDR3 is TGTGCCTGGAGCCTAGCGGGAGTTGGCACAGATACGCAGTATTTT.

This clone was seen just once. This sequence joins TRBV5-1 and TRBJ2-5; D remains unclear. V gave up 1 base and J gave up 1 base, with 8 bases separating them. Germline V gene sequence: CDR1 SGHRS, CDR2 YFSETQ. CDR3 size: 14 residues. The CDR3: CASSLFDIQETQYF. Here the CDR3 DNA reads TGCGCCAGCAGCTTGTTCGACATCCAAGAGACCCAGTACTTC.

The chain combines TRBV2 with TRBJ2-5; 8 positions agree with TRBD1. The CDR3 totals 15 residues. Germline CDR1 and CDR2: SNHLY and FYNNEI. Trimming at V came to 7 bases and at J to 3 bases, leaving 10 bases not matched to a gene. The CDR3 loop reads CASTLRTGREETQYF. CDR3 DNA sequence: TGTGCCAGCACCTTGAGGACAGGGCGGGAAGAGACCCAGTACTTC. Full variable domain (rest looked up from reference TRBV2 and TRBJ2-5): EPEVTQTPSHQVTQMGQEVILRCVPISNHLYFYWYRQILGQKVEFLVSFYNNEISEKSEIFDDQFSVERPDGSNFTLKIRSTKLEDSAMYFCASTLRTGREETQYFGPGTRLLVL.

This chain uses TRBV18 with TRBJ2-2; D possibly corresponds to TRBD1 (5 bases). Germline CDR1 reads KGHSH; CDR2 reads LQKENI. There are 14 residues in the CDR3. V lost 3 bases and J lost 8, with 13 bases in between. The DNA for the CDR3 is TGTGCCAGCTCACCGGCAGGGCTCGCGGGGGAGCTGTTTTTT. Protein sequence: CASSPAGLAGELFF.

J is TRBJ2-3 and V is TRBV5-1; 13 bases align to TRBD2. The CDR3 has 17 amino acids. J was trimmed by 3 bases and V by 0 bases; bases with no gene match: 4. The germline CDR1 and CDR2 sequences are SGHRS and YFSETQ. The DNA of the CDR3 is TGCGCCAGCAGCTTGGAGGGACTAGCGGGATTGACAGATACGCAGTATTTT. Translating gives CASSLEGLAGLTDTQYF.

This rearrangement joins TRBV29-1 to TRBJ1-3; TRBD1 is a possible D gene (6 bases). Trimming removed 2 bases at V and 0 bases at J, with 11 bases between. Per germline, CDR1 SQVTM and CDR2 ANQGSEA. This CDR3 has 15 residues. The CDR3 reads CSVEPQGPSGNTIYF. In DNA, the CDR3 is TGCAGCGTTGAACCACAGGGCCCCTCTGGAAACACCATATATTTT.

The chain recombines TRBV6-5 with TRBJ1-1, with a weak D call TRBD1 (6 bases). The CDR3 sequence is 14 residues long. Trimming removed 6 bases at V and 5 bases at J, with 16 bases between. Germline values: CDR1 MNHEY, CDR2 SVGAGI. The CDR3 loop is CASRRATGRTEAFF. The CDR3 coding sequence is TGTGCCAGCAGACGAGCCACAGGGCGGACTGAAGCTTTCTTT.

The J gene is TRBJ2-1, the V gene TRBV19; 10 nucleotides match TRBD2. Trimming took 4 bases from V and 4 from J; bases not matched to a gene: 13. The CDR3 length is 18 residues. Germline V gives CDR1 LNHDA, CDR2 SQIVND (reference sequence). CDR3 sequence: CASSNLGLAGEMYNEQFF. In DNA form, the CDR3 reads TGTGCCAGTAGTAACCTAGGGCTAGCGGGAGAGATGTACAATGAGCAGTTCTTC.

The chain employs TRBV30 and TRBJ1-5; D remains ambiguous. The CDR3 runs to 18 residues. The V end was cut by 0 bases, the J end by 2 bases, with 20 bases between. Per germline, CDR1 GTSNPN and CDR2 SVGIG (reference sequence). For the CDR3, the DNA is TGTGCCTGGAGTGTACAACGGTCAAGCCACGGACGCAATCAGCCCCAGCATTTT. As protein: CAWSVQRSSHGRNQPQHF.

J is TRBJ2-5 and V is TRBV5-1, with a possible D match to TRBD1 (5 bases). Germline lookup yields CDR1 SGHRS and CDR2 YFSETQ. The CDR3 loop spans 13 amino acids. Between the trimmed V and J ends, which lost 2 bases and 3 bases, there was a span of 8 bases. The CDR3 nucleotides are TGCGCCAGCAGCTTTGAAGGGGAAGAGACCCAGTACTTC. Residues: CASSFEGEETQYF.

In its sample, this clone was seen once. The chain carries TRBV13 and TRBJ2-2; 7 bases are a match to TRBD2. In germline, CDR1 is PRHDT, CDR2 FYEKMQ (reference sequence). The CDR3 sequence is 15 residues long. The J segment lost 4 bases and the V segment lost 8 bases, leaving 10 bases of the junction unmatched. The CDR3 sequence: CASGSNGGITGELFF. The CDR3 nucleotides read TGTGCCAGCGGGAGTAACGGGGGGATCACCGGGGAGCTGTTTTTT.

This clone was seen only once. CDR3 coding DNA: TGTGCCAGCAGTGTTGGCGGACTCTATGGCTACACCTTC. Protein product: CASSVGGLYGYTF. The chain recombines TRBV6-1 with TRBJ1-2, with unresolved D. The V and J ends lost 4 bases and 4 bases respectively, with 10 bases between them. Germline V CDR1 and CDR2: MNHNS, SASEGT. CDR3 size: 13 residues.

To note about this clone: Other DNA sequences of this sample code for an identical CDR3. DNA of the CDR3: TGTGCCAGCAGTTACAGCGGGAGGAACACCGGGGAGCTGTTTTTT. This sequence encodes CASSYSGRNTGELFF. This chain joins TRBV6-6 and TRBJ2-2, with 8 positions matching TRBD2. Germline V gene lookup returns CDR1 MNHNY and CDR2 SVGAGI (reference sequence). The CDR3 runs 15 residues. The trim removed 2 bases at V and 1 base at J, leaving 0 bases unmatched.

The chain has TRBV5-1 and TRBJ1-1; the match to TRBD1 covers 10 bases. The CDR3 spans 14 residues. Germline V gene lookup returns CDR1 SGHRS and CDR2 YFSETQ. The ends lost 4 bases at V and 4 bases at J; junction bases unmatched: 4. The DNA for the CDR3 is TGCGCCAGCAGCCCGACAGGGGGCTTCACTGAAGCTTTCTTT. Its translation is CASSPTGGFTEAFF.

V is TRBV11-3 and J is TRBJ2-2, with D unresolved. From germline, CDR1 is SGHNT and CDR2 YENEEA. This CDR3 has 12 residues. Trimming took 3 bases from V and 3 from J, leaving 2 bases between them. DNA for the CDR3: TGTGCCAGCAGCTTTGACACCGGGGAGCTGTTTTTT. Protein: CASSFDTGELFF.

V and J are TRBV6-5 and TRBJ2-5, with a possible D match to TRBD1 (5 bases). Between the trimmed V and J ends, which lost 8 bases and 2 bases, there was a span of 12 bases. The CDR3 is 13 amino acids. Germline V gene data show CDR1 as MNHEY and CDR2 as SVGAGI. The CDR3 spells CASCPRGQETQYF. CDR3 DNA sequence: TGTGCCAGCTGCCCTAGGGGTCAAGAGACCCAGTACTTC.

This clone was recorded once. This sequence joins TRBV27 and TRBJ1-2; D uncertain. Trimming took 5 bases from V and 7 from J, leaving 11 bases between them. Germline assignment: CDR1 MNHEY and CDR2 SMNVEV (reference sequence). The CDR3 runs to 12 residues. This CDR3 is CASSTGSAGYTF. The CDR3 DNA is TGTGCCAGCAGTACGGGTAGCGCTGGCTACACCTTC.